These 28 T cell receptor beta chains originate from one sample sequenced in a study of cytomegalovirus exposure and HLA in healthy donors. With 60 Vbeta and 13 Jbeta primers, the PCR was carried out. Sequenced by immunoSEQ multiplex PCR; TCRdb stores in-frame clones only, minus some. The data contain some 160,000 clones, 70% to 80% of them singletons. The specimen sequenced was PBMCs. These receptors all stem from a woman in her forties in good health and CMV-seronegative.

The rearrangement uses TRBV27 and TRBJ2-7, with 10 bases that match TRBD1. The CDR3 length is 15 residues. Losses at the gene ends were 6 bases for V and 5 bases for J; bases not matched to a gene: 10. Germline lookup yields CDR1 MNHEY and CDR2 SMNVEV (reference sequence). CDR3 sequence (DNA): TGTGCCAGCAGCCTGGCGGGACAGGGGTTCAACGAGCAGTACTTC. Amino acids: CASSLAGQGFNEQYF.

The chain carries TRBV27 and TRBJ2-7; D possibly corresponds to TRBD2 (6 bases). The CDR3 totals 14 residues. Germline CDR1 MNHEY, CDR2 SMNVEV (reference sequence). V shed 5 bases and J shed 5 bases, with 16 bases lying between them. CDR3 amino acids: CASSRPAGLHEQYF. The CDR3 DNA reads TGTGCCAGCAGTCGACCCGCGGGGCTTCACGAGCAGTACTTC.

The table lists this clone with a few counts. V is TRBV5-1 and J is TRBJ2-1; the match to TRBD2 covers 12 bases. The CDR3 extends over 15 amino acids. V was clipped by 5 bases and J by 6 bases; unmatched bases: 6. The germline V gene encodes CDR1 SGHRS and CDR2 YFSETQ. The CDR3 DNA reads TGCGCCAGCAGTTCCGGGACTAGCGGGTTCAATGAGCAGTTCTTC. Residues: CASSSGTSGFNEQFF.

The rearrangement uses TRBV7-9 and TRBJ2-7; 9 positions match TRBD1. CDR3 size: 15 residues. V shed 2 bases, J shed 0 bases, and the junction held 2 bases outside the gene matches. Per the germline V gene, CDR1 is SEHNR and CDR2 is FQNEAQ (reference sequence). The CDR3 sequence: CASSLQGQGSYEQYF. The CDR3 coding sequence is TGTGCCAGCAGCTTACAGGGACAGGGCTCCTACGAGCAGTACTTC.

The chain joins TRBV5-4 to TRBJ1-5; the D gene is possibly TRBD1 (5 bases). CDR1 is SGHNT and CDR2 is YYREEE in the germline V gene (reference sequence). The V end lost 4 bases, the J end lost 3 bases, and 11 bases lay between the germline ends. The CDR3 loop spans 14 amino acids. The CDR3 nucleotides are TGTGCCAGCAGCCCCGCAGGGTCCAATCAGCCCCAGCATTTT. This gives the protein CASSPAGSNQPQHF.

The chain links TRBV18 to TRBJ1-4; TRBD1 matches 7 bases. The CDR3 is 18 residues long. J gave up 2 bases and V 3 bases, and 12 bases lay outside the gene matches. Per the germline V gene, CDR1 is KGHSH and CDR2 is LQKENI. CDR3 sequence reads: CASSPDRVGMATNEKLFF. DNA of the CDR3: TGTGCCAGCTCACCCGACAGGGTTGGTATGGCCACTAATGAAAAACTGTTTTTT.

The CDR3 region is CASTRGGVSVGTDTQYF. The CDR3 DNA is TGTGCCAGCACGCGAGGGGGAGTCTCCGTTGGCACAGATACGCAGTATTTT. The chain combines TRBV2 with TRBJ2-3; maybe TRBD1 (6 bases). CDR3 length: 17 amino acids. Per germline, CDR1 SNHLY and CDR2 FYNNEI. Deletions cut 7 bases from V and 1 base from J, with 21 bases between.

V is TRBV2 and J is TRBJ1-2, with D perhaps matching TRBD1 (5 bases). Germline V CDR1 and CDR2: SNHLY, FYNNEI. The CDR3 runs to 13 residues. V lost 8 bases and J lost 8, with 18 bases in between. The CDR3, as DNA: TGTGCCAGCCCGGGACTGCTTATGGAAGGCTACACCTTC. Translation: CASPGLLMEGYTF.

The chain joins TRBV10-1 to TRBJ2-1, with 10 bases fitting TRBD2. CDR1 and CDR2 (germline): WNHNN, SYGVQD (reference sequence). This CDR3 spans 15 amino acids. The ends lost 6 bases at V and 4 bases at J; junction bases unmatched: 6. As DNA, the CDR3 is TGCGCCAGCAGCGCTAGCGGGGGCCCGTACAATGAGCAGTTCTTC. Translating it yields CASSASGGPYNEQFF.

The DNA of the CDR3 is TGTGCCAGCAGCTCCCTAGGGACATCCGAGCAGTACTTC. Translated: CASSSLGTSEQYF. The J gene is TRBJ2-7, the V gene TRBV7-8; D might be TRBD1 (6 bases). The germline CDR1 and CDR2 sequences are SGHVS and FQNEAQ. CDR3 length: 13 residues. V lost 4 bases, J lost 6 bases, and 13 bases lay in between.

V is TRBV27 and J is TRBJ2-5; TRBD2 is a possible D gene (5 bases). V lost 4 bases, J lost 5 bases, and 11 bases lay in between. The germline CDR1 and CDR2 sequences are MNHEY and SMNVEV (reference sequence). The CDR3 is 13 amino acids. The CDR3 loop is CASSWTVGETQYF. Here the CDR3 DNA reads TGTGCCAGCAGTTGGACTGTGGGGGAGACCCAGTACTTC.

This rearrangement joins TRBV15 to TRBJ2-7; TRBD1 aligns across 9 bases. This CDR3 region has 16 residues. V lost 0 bases, J lost 7 bases, and 10 bases stayed unmatched. Per germline, CDR1 LNHNV and CDR2 YYDKDF (reference sequence). CDR3 nucleotide sequence: TGTGCCACCAGCAGAGAGGGGACAGGGAGGTTGGGGGAGCAGTACTTC. It yields the protein CATSREGTGRLGEQYF.

The genes are TRBV4-2 and TRBJ1-2, with 7 bases fitting TRBD1. Germline V gives CDR1 LGHNA, CDR2 YNFKEQ. The CDR3 is 16 amino acids. With V trimmed by 4 bases and J by 8 bases, 16 bases remained unmatched. The CDR3 spells CASSPAGTALDYGYTF. For the CDR3, the DNA is TGTGCCAGCAGCCCAGCCGGGACAGCCTTAGATTACGGCTACACCTTC.

The chain is built from TRBV6-5 and TRBJ2-7; 8 positions match TRBD2. This CDR3 comprises 15 residues. CDR1 MNHEY and CDR2 SVGAGI come from the germline V gene. V was clipped by 0 bases and J by 2 bases; unmatched bases: 3. This CDR3 reads CASSYSTSATYEQYF. The DNA for the CDR3 is TGTGCCAGCAGTTACTCGACTAGCGCAACCTACGAGCAGTACTTC.

The chain combines TRBV12-5 with TRBJ1-5; 10 nucleotides agree with TRBD1. V lost 1 base, J lost 5 bases, and 8 bases stayed unmatched. Germline CDR1 is LGHNT and CDR2 is FRNRAP. The CDR3 consists of 17 residues. DNA for the CDR3: TGTGCTAGTGGTTTGGCCCAAGGGACAGGGGTTGATCAGCCCCAGCATTTT. As protein: CASGLAQGTGVDQPQHF.

V gene TRBV25-1 combines with J gene TRBJ1-1; TRBD1 aligns across 7 bases. J was trimmed by 1 base and V by 5 bases; bases with no gene match: 10. The CDR3 is 16 amino acids. Germline V gene data show CDR1 as MGHDK and CDR2 as SYGVNS. CDR3 DNA: TGTGCCAGCAGTCCCAGAGGAGGGGGCTCGAACACTGAAGCTTTCTTT. Protein sequence: CASSPRGGGSNTEAFF.

J is TRBJ2-7 and V is TRBV11-3; 12 bases align to TRBD2. V lost 1 base to trimming and J lost 5 bases; unmatched junction nucleotides: 3. Germline CDR1 is SGHNT and CDR2 is YENEEA. This CDR3 comprises 15 residues. The CDR3 sequence is CASSLGASGGDEQYF. CDR3 sequence (DNA): TGTGCCAGCAGCTTAGGGGCTAGCGGGGGGGACGAGCAGTACTTC.

V gene TRBV19 combines with J gene TRBJ1-5, with TRBD1 matching over 10 bases. The germline gives CDR1 LNHDA, CDR2 SQIVND (reference sequence). V shed 7 bases and J 2 bases; nucleotides not matched to a gene: 8. The CDR3 is 16 residues long. CDR3 coding DNA: TGTGCCAGTACCATAGGTGGGACAGGGGGCAATCAGCCCCAGCATTTT. Its protein is CASTIGGTGGNQPQHF.

Ten or more counts support this clone. This rearrangement joins TRBV5-1 to TRBJ1-2; the match to TRBD1 covers 8 bases. Germline assignment: CDR1 SGHRS and CDR2 YFSETQ. The junction had 7 bases not matched to a gene; V was cut back by 4 bases and J by 8 bases. This CDR3 contains 13 residues. CDR3 in amino acids: CASSHGQGGGYTF. CDR3 nucleotide sequence: TGCGCCAGCAGCCACGGACAGGGTGGCGGCTACACCTTC.

This clone was found a few times. The chain recombines TRBV19 with TRBJ1-5; a possible D gene is TRBD1 (6 bases). Trimming stripped 6 bases from V and 7 bases from J, with 19 bases between. Looked up from germline, CDR1 is LNHDA and CDR2 is SQIVND (reference sequence). The length of the CDR3 is 15 residues. The CDR3 reads CASSHREEAGQPQHF. DNA for the CDR3: TGTGCCAGTAGCCACAGGGAAGAAGCAGGACAGCCCCAGCATTTT.

V usage is TRBV18 and J usage is TRBJ2-3; 13 bases map to TRBD2. J gave up 7 bases and V 3 bases, and 7 bases lay outside the gene matches. CDR1 is KGHSH and CDR2 is LQKENI in the germline V gene. The CDR3 has 16 amino acids. CDR3 nucleotides: TGTGCCAGCTCACCTCCTACTAGCGGGGGGGCTTATACGCAGTATTTT. Translated: CASSPPTSGGAYTQYF.

The gene calls are TRBV11-2 and TRBJ1-5; 7 nucleotides match TRBD1. Germline loops: CDR1 SGHAT, CDR2 FQNNGV. J gave up 2 bases and V 5 bases, and 6 bases lay outside the gene matches. The CDR3 extends over 15 amino acids. Here the CDR3 DNA reads TGTGCCAGCAGCCCGGGACAGAGGCGCAATCAGCCCCAGCATTTT. Amino acid sequence: CASSPGQRRNQPQHF. The full variable domain, with the rest looked up from reference TRBV11-2 and TRBJ1-5, is EAGVAQSPRYKIIEKRQSVAFWCNPISGHATLYWYQQILGQGPKLLIQFQNNGVVDDSQLPKDRFSAERLKGVDSTLKIQPAKLEDSAVYLCASSPGQRRNQPQHFGDGTRLSIL.

The chain is built from TRBV29-1 and TRBJ2-4, with 7 bases aligning to TRBD2. In germline, CDR1 is SQVTM, CDR2 ANQGSEA. The V gene end was trimmed by 7 bases and the J gene end by 7 bases; junction bases not matched to a gene: 7. There are 12 residues in the CDR3. The CDR3 coding sequence is TGCAGCGCCGGGGGGAGTGAGAACATTCAGTACTTC. Amino acids: CSAGGSENIQYF.

The chain carries TRBV4-1 and TRBJ1-5; 12 nucleotides agree with TRBD1. This CDR3 contains 17 residues. CDR1 MGHRA and CDR2 YSYEKL come from the germline V gene. V was clipped by 0 bases and J by 5 bases; unmatched bases: 5. The CDR3 DNA reads TGCGCCAGCAGCCAAGATGGGACAGGGGGCTGGGATCAGCCCCAGCATTTT. It yields the protein CASSQDGTGGWDQPQHF.

The chain uses TRBV4-3 and TRBJ2-7, with 9 bases that match TRBD1. This CDR3 region has 15 residues. V lost 4 bases to trimming and J lost 0 bases; unmatched junction nucleotides: 4. From germline, CDR1 is LGHNA and CDR2 YSLEER. In nucleotides, the CDR3 is TGCGCCAGCAGCCGCCGGGACAGGGACTCCTACGAGCAGTACTTC. It codes for CASSRRDRDSYEQYF.

The chain employs TRBV23-1 and TRBJ1-4; 7 nucleotides agree with TRBD1. TRBV23-1 is flagged as an ORF with uncertain function. Unmatched junction bases numbered 13, after V lost 6 bases and J lost 0 bases. The CDR3 is made up of 18 amino acids. CDR3 DNA sequence: TGCGCCAGCAGCCAAGACGGGACAGCCCGATCAACTAATGAAAAACTGTTTTTT. It encodes CASSQDGTARSTNEKLFF.

The genes are TRBV2 and TRBJ1-6; TRBD1 might be the D (6 bases). V lost 7 bases and J lost 7, with 11 bases in between. The CDR3 runs 13 residues. Per the germline V gene, CDR1 is SNHLY and CDR2 is FYNNEI. The CDR3 sequence is CASKAGANSPLHF. Here the CDR3 DNA reads TGTGCCAGCAAGGCAGGGGCGAATTCACCCCTCCACTTT.

This clone was detected a few times. This chain links TRBV2 with TRBJ2-7, with D perhaps matching TRBD1 (6 bases). The CDR3 sequence is 14 residues long. Germline CDR1 SNHLY, CDR2 FYNNEI. Trimming removed 5 bases from V and 8 bases from J, with 19 bases in between. CDR3 sequence (DNA): TGTGCCAGCAGTAACGGACAGACTAATACGAAGCAGTACTTC. This sequence encodes CASSNGQTNTKQYF.